The 17 T cell receptor beta chains listed next were all sequenced from one sample in a study of blood T cells in healthy people across ages. A second PCR, run for roughly 7 to 12 cycles, used a sample-barcoded 5' primer plus a J-beta primer mix. TCRdb processed the 5' RACE reads anew with MiXCR; each CDR3 protein has one entry. The profile shows about 570,000 distinct CDR3 sequences, 25% to 30% of them singletons. What was sequenced was blood. Receptors originate from a woman in her 70s in good health.

V and J are TRBV2 and TRBJ2-5; 9 bases map to TRBD1. The J call may be wrong; the DNA end is better matched by TRBJ2-7. Germline V gene data show CDR1 as SNHLY and CDR2 as FYNNEI. CDR3 length equals 15 residues. CDR3 sequence: CASSRPGTGYNEQYF. For the CDR3, the DNA is TGTGCCAGCAGCCGCCCCGGGACAGGGTACAACGAGCAGTACTTC.

V is TRBV2 and J is TRBJ1-5; the match to TRBD1 covers 7 bases. Germline V gene data show CDR1 as SNHLY and CDR2 as FYNNEI. This CDR3 has 15 residues. Unmatched junction bases numbered 7, after V lost 4 bases and J lost 4 bases. The CDR3 nucleotides are TGTGCCAGCAGTGGGGAACAGGGGAGAAATCAGCCCCAGCATTTT. Translated: CASSGEQGRNQPQHF. The full variable domain, rest sourced from reference TRBV2 and TRBJ1-5, is EPEVTQTPSHQVTQMGQEVILRCVPISNHLYFYWYRQILGQKVEFLVSFYNNEISEKSEIFDDQFSVERPDGSNFTLKIRSTKLEDSAMYFCASSGEQGRNQPQHFGDGTRLSIL.

The chain combines TRBV4-2 with TRBJ2-7, with 8 bases lining up with TRBD1. Looked up from germline, CDR1 is LGHNA and CDR2 is YNFKEQ. The junction had 6 bases not matched to a gene; V was cut back by 4 bases and J by 4 bases. This CDR3 region has 14 residues. The CDR3 region has the DNA TGTGCCAGCAGCCCGCGGGACAGGACTTACGAGCAGTACTTC. It is translated as CASSPRDRTYEQYF.

This clonotype has just a few counts. This chain joins TRBV20-1 and TRBJ2-2; 7 positions agree with TRBD1. Germline loops: CDR1 DFQATT, CDR2 SNEGSKA (reference sequence). V shed 2 bases, J shed 6 bases, and the junction held 3 bases outside the gene matches. The CDR3 is 13 residues long. The CDR3 nucleotides are TGCAGTGCTAGACCTACAGGGGCCGGGGAGCTGTTTTTT. It translates to CSARPTGAGELFF.

The V and J genes are TRBV11-2 and TRBJ2-7; the match to TRBD1 covers 7 bases. CDR3 length equals 15 residues. V lost 1 base, J lost 4 bases, and 7 bases stayed unmatched. In germline, CDR1 is SGHAT, CDR2 FQNNGV. CDR3 protein: CASSLGAGGRYEQYF. DNA of the CDR3: TGTGCCAGCAGCTTAGGCGCAGGGGGTAGATACGAGCAGTACTTC.

This clonotype was observed a few times. V usage is TRBV7-7 and J usage is TRBJ1-4; D gene unclear. The V gene lost 5 bases and the J gene lost 8 bases, with 12 bases spanning the gap. This CDR3 has 13 residues. From germline, CDR1 is SSHAT and CDR2 FNYEAQ (reference sequence). This chain's CDR3 is CASSAAGKEKLFF. CDR3 DNA: TGTGCCAGCAGCGCCGCGGGAAAGGAAAAACTGTTTTTT.

The chain has TRBV4-2 and TRBJ2-5; 8 positions match TRBD2. The germline V gene has CDR1 LGHNA and CDR2 YNFKEQ. This CDR3 spans 18 amino acids. V gave up 0 bases and J gave up 2 bases; unmatched junction bases: 11. CDR3 sequence: CASSQDWLAGRSQETQYF. The CDR3 nucleotides read TGTGCCAGCAGCCAAGATTGGCTAGCGGGTCGGTCTCAAGAGACCCAGTACTTC.

This chain links TRBV14 with TRBJ2-3; D call uncertain. V dropped 2 bases and J dropped 8 bases, with 8 bases sitting between them. Germline CDR1 reads SGHDN; CDR2 reads FVKESK. The CDR3 has 12 amino acids. The CDR3 reads CASSQLLGTQYF. CDR3 coding DNA: TGTGCCAGCAGCCAATTGCTTGGTACGCAGTATTTT.

The chain links TRBV7-9 to TRBJ2-3; 11 nucleotides align to TRBD1. Trimming at V came to 5 bases and at J to 2 bases, leaving 6 bases not matched to a gene. The CDR3 runs 16 residues. Germline loops: CDR1 SEHNR, CDR2 FQNEAQ (reference sequence). The CDR3 loop is CASSQGTGGYTDTQYF. The CDR3, as DNA: TGTGCCAGCAGCCAGGGGACAGGGGGATACACAGATACGCAGTATTTT.

This rearrangement joins TRBV29-1 to TRBJ1-1; 7 nucleotides line up with TRBD1. The V gene end was trimmed by 7 bases and the J gene end by 2 bases; junction bases not matched to a gene: 7. The CDR3 has 13 amino acids. Germline values: CDR1 SQVTM, CDR2 ANQGSEA. This chain's CDR3 is CSANRQGNTEAFF. The CDR3 DNA follows: TGCAGCGCCAACCGACAGGGTAACACTGAAGCTTTCTTT.

There are a few counts of this clonotype. The CDR3 DNA sequence: TGTGCCAGCACCGTGACAGGCGGACTGAACACTGAAGCTTTCTTT. Translation gives CASTVTGGLNTEAFF. V gene TRBV27 combines with J gene TRBJ1-1, with D tentatively TRBD1 (6 bases). The CDR3 totals 15 residues. The germline V and J ends were trimmed by 7 bases and 0 bases, with 15 bases remaining between them. In germline, CDR1 is MNHEY, CDR2 SMNVEV (reference sequence).

A few counts support this clonotype. The J gene is TRBJ2-6, the V gene TRBV7-9; 9 bases are shared with TRBD2. Germline loops: CDR1 SEHNR, CDR2 FQNEAQ (reference sequence). This CDR3 has 18 amino acids. J gave up 8 bases and V 11 bases, and 22 bases lay outside the gene matches. The CDR3 here is CAGQSTRAGGSGPNVLTF. The CDR3 region has the DNA TGTGCCGGGCAAAGCACGCGAGCGGGGGGATCTGGCCCCAACGTCCTGACTTTC.

This clonotype was seen more than once but under ten times. The chain links TRBV16 to TRBJ1-1; the D is unclear. The germline gives CDR1 KGHSY, CDR2 FQNENV. The V and J ends lost 5 bases and 0 bases respectively, with 7 bases between them. This CDR3 is built from 13 residues. The CDR3: CASSNQLNTEAFF. The CDR3 DNA follows: TGTGCCAGCAGCAATCAACTGAACACTGAAGCTTTCTTT.

CDR3 region: CASSSQGRLGETQYF. The CDR3 coding sequence is TGTGCCAGCAGCTCACAGGGGAGGCTGGGGGAGACCCAGTACTTC. The gene calls are TRBV7-2 and TRBJ2-5, with D possibly being TRBD1 (7 bases). This CDR3 is built from 15 residues. The germline V and J ends were trimmed by 4 bases and 5 bases, with 17 bases remaining between them. The V gene's germline CDR1 is SGHTA and CDR2 FQGNSA.

There are a few counts of this clonotype. V is TRBV6-2 or TRBV6-3 and J is TRBJ1-1; 7 bases align to TRBD1. The CDR3 has 14 residues. With 4 bases clipped from V and 3 bases from J, the junction kept 5 bases outside the gene matches. CDR1 is MNHEY and CDR2 is SVGEGT in the germline V gene. The CDR3 region has the DNA TGTGCCAGCAGTTGGGGACAGATGGACACTGAAGCTTTCTTT. This translates into CASSWGQMDTEAFF.

The V gene is TRBV5-1, the J gene TRBJ2-2; 7 nucleotides match TRBD2. Germline CDR1 reads SGHRS; CDR2 reads YFSETQ. The V and J ends lost 1 base and 2 bases, in that order; junction bases with no gene match: 5. The CDR3 loop spans 16 amino acids. This CDR3 is CASSLSGGGNTGELFF. For the CDR3, the DNA is TGCGCCAGCAGCTTGTCTGGCGGGGGAAACACCGGGGAGCTGTTTTTT.

The J gene is TRBJ1-2, the V gene TRBV19; D ambiguous. Looked up from germline, CDR1 is LNHDA and CDR2 is SQIVND (reference sequence). The CDR3 sequence is 15 residues long. Trimming pared 7 bases from V and 8 bases from J, leaving 23 bases between. The CDR3 is CASTASLAGSIGYTF. The DNA of the CDR3 is TGTGCCAGTACGGCCTCTTTAGCAGGCTCGATCGGCTACACCTTC.